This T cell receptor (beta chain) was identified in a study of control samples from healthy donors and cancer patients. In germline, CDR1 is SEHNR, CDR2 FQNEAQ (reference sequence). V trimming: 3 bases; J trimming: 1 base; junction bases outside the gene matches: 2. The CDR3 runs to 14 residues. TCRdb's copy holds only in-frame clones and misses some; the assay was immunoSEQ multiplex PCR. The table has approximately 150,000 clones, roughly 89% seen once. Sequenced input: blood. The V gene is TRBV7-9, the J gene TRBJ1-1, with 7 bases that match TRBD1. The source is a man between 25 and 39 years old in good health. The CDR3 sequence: CASSLGQQNTEAFF. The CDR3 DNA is TGTGCCAGCAGCTTGGGACAGCAGAACACTGAAGCTTTCTTT.